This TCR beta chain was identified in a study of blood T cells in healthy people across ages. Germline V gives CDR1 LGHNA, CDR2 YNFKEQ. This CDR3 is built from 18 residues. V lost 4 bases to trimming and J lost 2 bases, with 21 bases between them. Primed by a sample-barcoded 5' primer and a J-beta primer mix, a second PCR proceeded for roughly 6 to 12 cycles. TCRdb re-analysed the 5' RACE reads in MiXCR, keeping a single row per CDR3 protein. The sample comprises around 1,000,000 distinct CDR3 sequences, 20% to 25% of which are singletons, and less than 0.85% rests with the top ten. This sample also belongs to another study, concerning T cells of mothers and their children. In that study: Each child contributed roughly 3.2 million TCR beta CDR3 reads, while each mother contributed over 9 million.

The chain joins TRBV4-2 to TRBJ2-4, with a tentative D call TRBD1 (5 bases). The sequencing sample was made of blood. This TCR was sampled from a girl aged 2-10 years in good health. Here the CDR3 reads CASSPGQLGQRSKNIQYF. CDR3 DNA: TGTGCCAGCAGCCCCGGGCAGTTGGGGCAGCGTTCCAAAAACATTCAGTACTTC.